This T cell receptor beta chain was recorded in a study of blood T cell repertoires in COVID-19. Deletions cut 0 bases from V and 9 bases from J, with 17 bases between. The CDR3 consists of 16 residues. CDR1 and CDR2 from the germline V gene are LGHNA and YNFKEQ. In the authors' workflow: It was from reference gene primer amplification that nucleated cell counts were estimated. Assay used: immunoSEQ multiplex PCR; TCRdb lists only in-frame clones, some missing. Clone size and V and J calls were adopted from that table, with D and trimming inferred from the DNA. The repertoire has 96,000 or so clones, 90% to 95% of them found once; the top ten carry over 1.5%.

The rearrangement uses TRBV4-2 and TRBJ1-4; D possibly corresponds to TRBD1 (5 bases). The clonotype originates from a man aged 55 to 70 with acute or convalescent COVID-19. The specimen sequenced was peripheral blood. The CDR3 sequence is CASSQDLYRGDKKLFF. CDR3 sequence (DNA): TGTGCCAGCAGCCAAGATCTATATAGGGGCGACAAAAAACTGTTTTTT.